This T cell receptor beta chain comes out of a study of regulatory T cells in long-lasting Graves disease. Broader study findings: Lower TCR diversity characterized persistent Graves' patients relative to newly diagnosed patients. Persistent patients shared more public clonotypes (roughly 3,000) than newly diagnosed patients (approximately 1,000).

Assembly of TCR beta libraries relied on iRepertoire HTBI primers together with Arm-PCR of CDR3 regions. TCRdb analysed the multiplex PCR reads with MiXCR anew, one entry per CDR3 protein. The table shows a few hundred thousand distinct CDR3 sequences, with 23% occurring only once. Time point defined: persistent/refractory GD, antithyroid drugs over 5 years with positive TRAb. Extracted PBMC RNA gave rise to the TCR library. Comments on this clonotype: Antigen: not known.

The source of this sequence is a female donor with Graves disease. Source: peripheral blood mononuclear cells (PBMCs), taken when the disease was refractory, from a patient treated with antithyroid drugs.

The CDR3 DNA sequence: TGTGCCAGCACCGAAACGGCAAACACTGAAGCTTTCTTT. Its protein product is CASTETANTEAFF. The V gene is TRBV6-1, the J gene TRBJ1-1, with D uncertain. V shed 7 bases and J shed 2 bases, with 11 bases lying between them. The CDR3 spans 13 residues. CDR1 MNHNS and CDR2 SASEGT come from the germline V gene.